What follows are 19 T cell receptor beta chains derived from one specimen sequenced in a study of cytomegalovirus exposure and HLA in healthy donors. Researchers ran the PCR with 60 Vbeta and 13 Jbeta primers. Clones were read by immunoSEQ multiplex PCR, and TCRdb kept only the in-frame ones, dropping some. In total, the table holds over 75,000 clones. The sample comprised PBMCs. The receptors derive from a man aged 45-65 years in good health and CMV-seronegative.

This chain uses TRBV6-5 with TRBJ1-1; D is ambiguous. Germline V gene sequence: CDR1 MNHEY, CDR2 SVGAGI. CDR3 size: 14 residues. Trimming took 4 bases from V and 4 from J, leaving 13 bases between them. The DNA for the CDR3 is TGTGCCAGCAGTTCCGACGGAGGATTCACTGAAGCTTTCTTT. Translation: CASSSDGGFTEAFF.

The chain uses TRBV5-1 and TRBJ2-7; the match to TRBD2 covers 8 bases. This CDR3 region has 14 residues. Germline values: CDR1 SGHRS, CDR2 YFSETQ. V gave up 5 bases and J gave up 2 bases; unmatched junction bases: 6. The CDR3 bases are TGCGCCAGCAGTTGGGGACTAGACACCTACGAGCAGTACTTC. Translating it yields CASSWGLDTYEQYF.

The V and J genes are TRBV6-5 and TRBJ2-5; 9 positions match TRBD1. Trimming cost V 6 bases and J 5 bases; bases outside gene matches: 4. From germline, CDR1 is MNHEY and CDR2 SVGAGI. This CDR3 is built from 13 residues. The CDR3 loop is CASSQTGGETQYF. For the CDR3, the DNA is TGTGCCAGCAGCCAAACAGGGGGCGAGACCCAGTACTTC.

The gene calls are TRBV7-9 and TRBJ2-3, with D maybe TRBD2 (6 bases). Germline V gene sequence: CDR1 SEHNR, CDR2 FQNEAQ (reference sequence). V was clipped by 6 bases and J by 6 bases, with 19 bases between them. CDR3 length: 15 residues. DNA of the CDR3: TGTGCCAGCAGTCCGAAGGCGGGACCCCGGGATACGCAGTATTTT. This encodes CASSPKAGPRDTQYF.

The gene calls are TRBV6-5 and TRBJ1-5; maybe TRBD1 (6 bases). CDR1 is MNHEY, CDR2 SVGAGI, per germline. Between the trimmed V and J ends, which lost 3 bases and 3 bases, there was a span of 9 bases. The CDR3 has 14 residues. The CDR3 protein is CASSYAGANQPQHF. The CDR3 nucleotides read TGTGCCAGCAGTTATGCAGGGGCCAATCAGCCCCAGCATTTT.

About this clone: This same CDR3 is encoded by further DNA sequences in the sample. The V and J genes are TRBV6-5 and TRBJ1-2; 9 nucleotides align to TRBD1. Looked up from germline, CDR1 is MNHEY and CDR2 is SVGAGI. V lost 0 bases and J lost 4; bases outside the gene matches: 0. The CDR3 is 14 amino acids. The CDR3 reads CASSYSGQGYGYTF. CDR3 sequence (DNA): TGTGCCAGCAGTTACTCGGGACAGGGCTATGGCTACACCTTC.

This chain uses TRBV10-2 with TRBJ2-7; 12 bases match TRBD2. CDR3 length: 15 amino acids. The germline CDR1 and CDR2 sequences are WSHSY and SAAADI. V lost 6 bases to trimming and J lost 3 bases; unmatched junction nucleotides: 6. CDR3 nucleotide sequence: TGCGCCAGCAGAGAAACTAGCGGGGGGAACTACGAGCAGTACTTC. Residues: CASRETSGGNYEQYF.

This chain uses TRBV28 with TRBJ1-5, with 10 bases aligning to TRBD1. Germline assignment: CDR1 MDHEN and CDR2 SYDVKM. The J segment lost 7 bases and the V segment lost 6 bases, leaving 9 bases of the junction unmatched. The length of the CDR3 is 15 residues. This chain's CDR3 is CASRPGQGIDQPQHF. CDR3 nucleotides: TGTGCCAGCAGACCGGGACAGGGGATAGACCAGCCCCAGCATTTT.

V usage is TRBV28 and J usage is TRBJ2-3; D is possibly TRBD1 (6 bases). The CDR3 is made up of 15 amino acids. V lost 4 bases and J 2 bases, leaving 13 bases between the germline ends. CDR1 and CDR2 from the germline V gene are MDHEN and SYDVKM. CDR3 residues: CASSSRGADTDTQYF. The CDR3, as DNA: TGTGCCAGCAGTTCCAGGGGAGCGGACACAGATACGCAGTATTTT.

V gene TRBV11-2 combines with J gene TRBJ1-2, with 8 bases identical to TRBD1. The CDR3 is 15 residues long. Germline loops: CDR1 SGHAT, CDR2 FQNNGV. V shed 2 bases, J shed 0 bases, and the junction held 2 bases outside the gene matches. The CDR3 reads CASSLMTGANYGYTF. For the CDR3, the DNA is TGTGCCAGCAGCTTAATGACAGGGGCTAACTATGGCTACACCTTC.

The chain couples TRBV27 to TRBJ1-5, with unresolved D. The CDR3 is 15 residues long. Germline V gene lookup returns CDR1 MNHEY and CDR2 SMNVEV (reference sequence). The V end lost 3 bases, the J end lost 5 bases, and 14 bases lay between the germline ends. CDR3 region: CASSFRPVGDQPQHF. Written as DNA, the CDR3 is TGTGCCAGCAGTTTTCGGCCGGTTGGAGATCAGCCCCAGCATTTT.

The CDR3 sequence: CASSGGNLRETQYF. As DNA, the CDR3 is TGTGCCAGCAGCGGAGGCAACCTCCGGGAGACCCAGTACTTC. The V gene is TRBV5-6, the J gene TRBJ2-5; D is possibly TRBD2 (5 bases). Trimming shortened V by 4 bases and J by 5 bases, and 15 bases separated the two germline ends. The germline CDR1 and CDR2 sequences are SGHDT and YYEEEE. The CDR3 is 14 residues long.

The rearrangement uses TRBV30 and TRBJ1-5, with D tentatively TRBD1 (5 bases). V lost 0 bases, J lost 3 bases, and 15 bases lay in between. Looked up from germline, CDR1 is GTSNPN and CDR2 is SVGIG (reference sequence). This CDR3 has 16 residues. For the CDR3, the DNA is TGTGCCTGGAGTGTAGGAAAGCGACAGATCAATCAGCCCCAGCATTTT. This sequence encodes CAWSVGKRQINQPQHF.

This chain uses TRBV7-9 with TRBJ1-2; D gene uncertain. The CDR3 contains 12 residues. Trimming cost V 0 bases and J 7 bases, with 6 bases left between them. CDR1 SEHNR and CDR2 FQNEAQ come from the germline V gene (reference sequence). CDR3 sequence (DNA): TGTGCCAGCAGCTTAGCTGCGAGTGGCTACACCTTC. Encoded protein: CASSLAASGYTF.

The gene calls are TRBV18 and TRBJ2-1; 10 bases map to TRBD2. J gave up 8 bases and V 4 bases, and 5 bases lay outside the gene matches. The CDR3 runs 14 residues. CDR1 is KGHSH and CDR2 is LQKENI in the germline V gene. DNA for the CDR3: TGTGCCAGCTCACAGCGGGGGGGCTTAGATGAGCAGTTCTTC. This translates into CASSQRGGLDEQFF.

The chain employs TRBV6-6 and TRBJ1-2; unclear D gene. The length of the CDR3 is 14 residues. Between the trimmed V and J ends, which lost 4 bases and 0 bases, there was a span of 9 bases. Germline CDR1 and CDR2: MNHNY and SVGAGI (reference sequence). The DNA for the CDR3 is TGTGCCAGCAGTTCTACAGCTTCTAACTATGGCTACACCTTC. It translates to CASSSTASNYGYTF.

The chain has TRBV6-5 and TRBJ2-7; D gene unclear. Trimming left V 6 bases short and J 4 bases short, with 19 bases between. The germline CDR1 and CDR2 sequences are MNHEY and SVGAGI. This CDR3 comprises 15 residues. The CDR3 coding sequence is TGTGCCAGCAGCCTCCAGGCGAACCCCGTTTACGAGCAGTACTTC. Translated, it gives CASSLQANPVYEQYF.

The CDR3 bases are TGTGCCAGCAGCCCCAATCAGGACAGCTCCTACAATGAGCAGTTCTTC. It is translated as CASSPNQDSSYNEQFF. This rearrangement joins TRBV7-6 to TRBJ2-1; maybe TRBD1 (6 bases). V was cut by 5 bases and J by 0 bases, with 14 bases left in between. The CDR3 is 16 residues long. Germline V gives CDR1 SGHVS, CDR2 FNYEAQ. The full variable domain, completed using reference TRBV7-6 and TRBJ2-1, is GAGVSQSPRYKVTKRGQDVALRCDPISGHVSLYWYRQALGQGPEFLTYFNYEAQQDKSGLPNDRFSAERPEGSISTLTIQRTEQRDSAMYRCASSPNQDSSYNEQFFGPGTRLTVL.

The chain carries TRBV19 and TRBJ2-7; TRBD1 matches at 10 bases. CDR3 length: 14 residues. The germline CDR1 and CDR2 sequences are LNHDA and SQIVND (reference sequence). Germline trimming cut 5 bases from V and 4 bases from J; bases unmatched to any gene: 5. The CDR3 protein is CASSGQGEGYEQYF. CDR3 coding DNA: TGTGCCAGTAGTGGACAGGGGGAAGGATACGAGCAGTACTTC.